The 30 T cell receptor beta chains given below trace back to one sample, sequenced in a study of CD8+CD57+ T cells in acquired aplastic anemia. Researchers used genomic DNA as the template to profile TCR beta VDJ and CDR3. TCRdb redid the calling of the reads with MiXCR, one entry per CDR3 protein. This sample has around 180,000 distinct CDR3 sequences, with around 50% found just once. Sequencing involved patients with CD8+CD57+ cell expansion previously shown by flow cytometry. Input material: sorted CD4+, CD8+, or CD8+CD57+ T cells (not recorded which) from PBMCs. The receptor set was obtained from a human donor with aplastic anemia.

Comments on this clonotype: One end of the junction does not line up with germline, which may come from a read error. The chain couples TRBV10-2 to TRBJ1-1; D may be TRBD1 (5 bases). This CDR3 spans 14 amino acids. Germline V gene lookup returns CDR1 WSHSY and CDR2 SAAADI. The CDR3 nucleotides are TGCGCCAGCAGACCGTCGGGTGGGACCGGGGAAGCTTCCTTT. This encodes CASRPSGGTGEASF.

This clonotype occurred a few times. V is TRBV11-2 and J is TRBJ1-6; unclear D gene. Between the trimmed V and J ends, which lost 0 bases and 9 bases, there was a span of 12 bases. The length of the CDR3 is 15 residues. Germline lookup yields CDR1 SGHAT and CDR2 FQNNGV. CDR3 in amino acids: CASSLEGTSGSPLHF. The CDR3, as DNA: TGTGCCAGCAGCTTAGAGGGCACGTCAGGTTCACCCCTCCACTTT.

In its sample, this clonotype was seen many times. CDR3 region: CASSQGGSHQETQYF. In DNA form, the CDR3 reads TGTGCCAGCAGCCAAGGAGGGTCCCATCAAGAGACCCAGTACTTC. The V call is TRBV4-2, the J call TRBJ2-5, with D tentatively TRBD2 (5 bases). The germline V gene encodes CDR1 LGHNA and CDR2 YNFKEQ. The CDR3 runs 15 residues. V was clipped by 1 base and J by 2 bases, with 11 bases between them.

The chain is built from TRBV20-1 and TRBJ2-7, with 7 bases matching TRBD1. The CDR3 consists of 13 residues. The trim removed 6 bases at V and 2 bases at J, leaving 7 bases unmatched. Germline-derived CDR1 and CDR2 are DFQATT and SNEGSKA (reference sequence). The CDR3 region has the DNA TGCAGTGCCCTCCGGGACAGTCCCTACGAGCAGTACTTC. Residues: CSALRDSPYEQYF.

This clonotype has ten or more counts. The J gene is TRBJ2-3, the V gene TRBV19; 12 bases are shared with TRBD2. V lost 6 bases and J lost 4; bases outside the gene matches: 5. The CDR3 runs 15 residues. Germline values: CDR1 LNHDA, CDR2 SQIVND (reference sequence). In nucleotides, the CDR3 is TGTGCCAGTAGCCCACTAGCGGGGGGCCCAGATACGCAGTATTTT. Its translation is CASSPLAGGPDTQYF.

This clonotype was recorded many times. The gene calls are TRBV29-1 and TRBJ2-3; the match to TRBD2 covers 8 bases. The V segment lost 2 bases and the J segment 4 bases; nucleotides outside the gene matches: 5. The germline CDR1 and CDR2 sequences are SQVTM and ANQGSEA. This CDR3 has 14 amino acids. CDR3 nucleotides: TGCAGCGTTGAACCGGGGGGGAGGGCAGATACGCAGTATTTT. Translation gives CSVEPGGRADTQYF.

In its sample, this clonotype was seen many times. In DNA, the CDR3 is TGCGCCAGCGGACCGGACCGAGGGGCTTTCTTT. Translated: CASGPDRGAFF. The chain uses TRBV5-1 and TRBJ1-1, with D unresolved. V lost 7 bases, J lost 11 bases, and 15 bases lay in between. The CDR3 sequence is 11 residues long. Germline assignment: CDR1 SGHRS and CDR2 YFSETQ.

This clonotype occurred many times. This rearrangement joins TRBV7-2 to TRBJ1-5, with D unresolved. Germline V gives CDR1 SGHTA, CDR2 FQGNSA. The V end lost 4 bases, the J end lost 6 bases, and 7 bases lay between the germline ends. The CDR3 covers 12 residues. In nucleotides, the CDR3 is TGTGCCAGCAGCTCCCACAGTCAGCCCCAGCATTTT. It codes for CASSSHSQPQHF.

This chain links TRBV12-3 or TRBV12-4 with TRBJ2-5; TRBD1 is a possible D gene (6 bases). This CDR3 is 13 amino acids long. V dropped 2 bases and J dropped 6 bases, with 10 bases sitting between them. Here the CDR3 DNA reads TGTGCCAGCAGTTTATCCGGGACACAGACCCAGTACTTC. Encoded protein: CASSLSGTQTQYF.

This chain joins TRBV12-3 or TRBV12-4 and TRBJ2-7, with D unresolved. The CDR3 has 12 residues. Trimming took off 6 bases at V and 4 bases at J, with 10 bases between the two ends. CDR3 DNA sequence: TGTGCCAGCAGCAACCTGGGGTACGAGCAGTACTTC. It translates to CASSNLGYEQYF.

In the case of this clonotype: Germline is not matched at one junction end, which may reflect a read error. V and J are TRBV11-2 and TRBJ2-3; TRBD1 matches 7 bases. The V gene's germline CDR1 is SGHAT and CDR2 FQNNGV. The length of the CDR3 is 18 residues. The CDR3 here is CANSLGLATGTETDTQYF. CDR3 sequence (DNA): TGTGCCAACAGCTTAGGATTGGCAACCGGGACAGAGACAGATACGCAGTATTTT. The whole variable domain, filled in from reference TRBV11-2 and TRBJ2-3, reads EAGVAQSPRYKIIEKRQSVAFWCNPISGHATLYWYQQILGQGPKLLIQFQNNGVVDDSQLPKDRFSAERLKGVDSTLKIQPAKLEDSAVYLCANSLGLATGTETDTQYFGPGTRLTVL.

This rearrangement joins TRBV6-2 or TRBV6-3 to TRBJ2-7; D possibly corresponds to TRBD2 (7 bases). The CDR3 sequence is 13 residues long. Germline CDR1 is MNHEY and CDR2 is SVGEGT. Trimming shortened V by 2 bases and J by 7 bases, and 12 bases separated the two germline ends. The CDR3 sequence: CASSYGGAREQYF. The DNA of the CDR3 is TGTGCCAGCAGTTACGGGGGGGCTCGGGAGCAGTACTTC.

Concerning this clonotype itself: Germline and junction disagree at one end, which may indicate a read error. This sequence joins TRBV10-3 and TRBJ2-4, with D uncertain. The end of the DNA fits TRBJ2-7 better, so the J call may be wrong. The length of the CDR3 is 12 residues. CDR1 and CDR2 (germline): ENHRY, SYGVKD. The CDR3 reads CASSYSKSEQYF. The CDR3, as DNA: TGTGCCAGCAGTTACTCTAAGTCCGAGCAGTACTTC.

A few counts support this clonotype. The genes are TRBV2 and TRBJ1-6, with a possible D match to TRBD1 (6 bases). This CDR3 is 14 amino acids long. Germline V gene sequence: CDR1 SNHLY, CDR2 FYNNEI. V was clipped by 7 bases and J by 7 bases, with 14 bases between them. In DNA, the CDR3 is TGTGCCAGCATTGTACAGGGAATCAATTCACCCCTCCACTTT. Translated, it gives CASIVQGINSPLHF.

This clonotype was detected many times. The chain joins TRBV6-1 to TRBJ1-1; 9 nucleotides line up with TRBD1. Germline loops: CDR1 MNHNS, CDR2 SASEGT. V was clipped by 4 bases and J by 11 bases; unmatched bases: 8. The CDR3 is 13 residues long. Written as DNA, the CDR3 is TGTGCCAGCAGTGCCCGACAGGGGGGGTGGGCTTTCTTT. Its protein product is CASSARQGGWAFF.

Ten or more counts support this clonotype. V is TRBV5-5 and J is TRBJ2-7; D ambiguous. Germline assignment: CDR1 SGHKS and CDR2 YYEKEE (reference sequence). The CDR3 contains 14 residues. Deletions cut 2 bases from V and 3 bases from J, with 12 bases between. CDR3 in amino acids: CASSFRPRSYEQYF. CDR3 bases: TGTGCCAGCAGCTTCCGCCCACGGAGCTACGAGCAGTACTTC.

In this sample, this clonotype turned up many times. The rearrangement uses TRBV12-3 or TRBV12-4 and TRBJ1-2; 10 nucleotides line up with TRBD1. The junction had 4 bases not matched to a gene; V was cut back by 6 bases and J by 0 bases. There are 15 residues in the CDR3. CDR3 residues: CASSWGTGANYGYTF. CDR3 DNA: TGTGCCAGCAGCTGGGGGACAGGGGCTAACTATGGCTACACCTTC.

V gene TRBV24-1 combines with J gene TRBJ1-3; TRBD1 might be the D (5 bases). This CDR3 region has 15 residues. CDR1 is KGHDR and CDR2 is SFDVKD in the germline V gene. V was shortened by 4 bases and J by 3 bases, with 12 bases between the two germline ends. The CDR3 DNA sequence: TGTGCCACCAGTGACCCCCGGGACGGTGGAAACACCATATATTTT. Amino acids: CATSDPRDGGNTIYF.

Concerning this clonotype itself: The junction departs from the called germline gene at one end, perhaps through a read error. The chain has TRBV7-6 and TRBJ2-7; D gene ambiguous. This CDR3 region has 13 residues. CDR1 is SGHVS, CDR2 FNYEAQ, per germline. The CDR3: CASSTTTGWEQYF. As DNA, the CDR3 is TGCGCCAGCAGCACCACTACTGGCTGGGAGCAGTACTTC.

V usage is TRBV20-1 and J usage is TRBJ2-3, with 13 bases fitting TRBD2. The germline gives CDR1 DFQATT, CDR2 SNEGSKA (reference sequence). V trimming: 6 bases; J trimming: 2 bases; junction bases outside the gene matches: 5. This CDR3 region has 15 residues. The CDR3 DNA reads as TGCAGTGCCCCAGGGACTAGCGGGATCACAGATACGCAGTATTTT. Amino acids: CSAPGTSGITDTQYF.

This clonotype appeared once. The rearrangement uses TRBV7-2 and TRBJ2-5, with TRBD2 as a possible D gene (6 bases). V lost 2 bases, J lost 4 bases, and 14 bases lay in between. The CDR3 consists of 15 residues. Germline V gene data show CDR1 as SGHTA and CDR2 as FQGNSA. CDR3 DNA sequence: TGTGCCAGCAGCTTATATGAGCGGGTTGGAGAGACCCAGTACTTC. It translates to CASSLYERVGETQYF. The full variable domain, completed using reference TRBV7-2 and TRBJ2-5, is GAGVSQSPSNKVTEKGKDVELRCDPISGHTALYWYRQSLGQGLEFLIYFQGNSAPDKSGLPSDRFSAERTGGSVSTLTIQRTQQEDSAVYLCASSLYERVGETQYFGPGTRLLVL.

V is TRBV7-2 and J is TRBJ2-3; D unclear. CDR3 length: 13 amino acids. Germline lookup yields CDR1 SGHTA and CDR2 FQGNSA. Here the CDR3 reads CAKSQFPTDTQYF. As DNA, the CDR3 is TGTGCGAAATCCCAATTCCCCACAGATACGCAGTATTTT.

As to this clonotype: Given a much more abundant clone one base away, this may be a read error. The rearrangement links TRBV5-1 to TRBJ1-1; D is perhaps TRBD1 (5 bases). Germline V lookup: CDR1 SGHRS, CDR2 YFSETQ. The CDR3 runs 14 residues. Trimming pared 3 bases from V and 1 base from J, leaving 10 bases between. CDR3 nucleotides: TGCGCCAGCAGCTCCCAGGGAGGGAACACTGAAGCTTTCTTT. Amino acids: CASSSQGGNTEAFF.

This clonotype was recorded many times. The chain couples TRBV5-4 to TRBJ2-7; TRBD2 agrees at 9 bases. Germline-derived CDR1 and CDR2 are SGHNT and YYREEE (reference sequence). This CDR3 is built from 17 residues. With V trimmed by 0 bases and J by 0 bases, 7 bases remained unmatched. The CDR3 here is CASSLDGLRGGSYEQYF. The CDR3 bases are TGTGCCAGCAGCTTGGATGGTCTGCGGGGGGGCTCCTACGAGCAGTACTTC.

This clonotype was counted a few times. Because it lacks the conserved phenylalanine or tryptophan at the end, this CDR3 is likely a read error. CDR3 sequence reads: CASSSGGGGRTDTQYS. CDR3 nucleotide sequence: TGTGCCAGCAGTTCGGGGGGCGGGGGTAGAACAGATACGCAGTATTCT. The chain combines TRBV6-5 with TRBJ2-3, with D possibly TRBD2 on 7 matching bases. There are 16 residues in the CDR3. V was shortened by 4 bases and J by 3 bases, with 17 bases between the two germline ends. Per germline, CDR1 MNHEY and CDR2 SVGAGI.

This rearrangement joins TRBV5-1 to TRBJ2-1, with 7 positions matching TRBD1. CDR3 length: 13 residues. Germline V gene sequence: CDR1 SGHRS, CDR2 YFSETQ. V lost 7 bases to trimming and J lost 8 bases; unmatched junction nucleotides: 9. The CDR3 loop reads CASRLYRGDEQFF. The DNA for the CDR3 is TGCGCCAGCCGACTTTACAGGGGAGATGAGCAGTTCTTC.

V usage is TRBV20-1 and J usage is TRBJ2-3; D may be TRBD1 or TRBD2 (5 bases each). Trimming pared 6 bases from V and 1 base from J, leaving 14 bases between. Per the germline V gene, CDR1 is DFQATT and CDR2 is SNEGSKA (reference sequence). The CDR3 loop spans 14 amino acids. CDR3 nucleotides: TGCAGTGCCAGTTTGACAGCGGGCACAGATACGCAGTATTTT. This codes for CSASLTAGTDTQYF.

The V gene is TRBV7-8, the J gene TRBJ2-5; D gene ambiguous. Judging by the DNA end, TRBJ2-7 fits better; the J call may be wrong. This CDR3 region has 13 residues. Germline V gene data show CDR1 as SGHVS and CDR2 as FQNEAQ. The CDR3, as DNA: TGTGCCAGCACCCCAGACTGGTCCTACGAGCAGTACTTC. It yields the protein CASTPDWSYEQYF.

The chain employs TRBV29-1 and TRBJ1-1; D not resolved. The CDR3 is made up of 12 amino acids. In germline, CDR1 is SQVTM, CDR2 ANQGSEA. The V end lost 3 bases, the J end lost 1 base, and 6 bases lay between the germline ends. The CDR3, as DNA: TGCAGCGTTGAGGCAGGGAACACTGAAGCTTTCTTT. Translation gives CSVEAGNTEAFF. Looking up the rest from reference TRBV29-1 and TRBJ1-1 gives the full variable domain: SAVISQKPSRDICQRGTSLTIQCQVDSQVTMMFWYRQQPGQSLTLIATANQGSEATYESGFVIDKFPISRPNLTFSTLTVSNMSPEDSSIYLCSVEAGNTEAFFGQGTRLTVV.

This chain uses TRBV25-1 with TRBJ1-1; D is undetermined. Trimming cost V 2 bases and J 1 base, with 11 bases left between them. The CDR3 spans 15 residues. Looked up from germline, CDR1 is MGHDK and CDR2 is SYGVNS. CDR3 loop: CASSEKTDKNTEAFF. The CDR3 DNA sequence: TGTGCCAGCAGTGAAAAGACGGATAAGAACACTGAAGCTTTCTTT.